The entry below describes one T cell receptor beta chain. This CDR3 region has 13 residues. With 1 base removed from V and 3 bases from J, the gap between germline ends came to 5 bases. The V gene's germline CDR1 is SGHTA and CDR2 FQGNSA. The sample comes from a study of blood T cell repertoires in COVID-19. Study in general: The United States, Italy and Spain supplied acute and convalescent COVID-19 samples. From T cells, B-cell-depleted T cells, or PBMCs came the material, which was cDNA or gDNA.

As processed by the authors: How many nucleated cells were present was estimated from reference gene primer amplification. Profiled with immunoSEQ multiplex PCR; TCRdb holds only in-frame clones, not every one. Clonal size and the V and J genes are those of that table, whereas D and trimming came from the DNA. The sample carries around 70,000 clones, about 90% recorded once. The source material was peripheral blood. The TCR comes from a human donor in a cohort sampled during active COVID-19. This sequence joins TRBV7-2 and TRBJ2-3; D is uncertain. The CDR3 region has the DNA TGTGCCAGCAGCTTAGGGCCAACAGATACGCAGTATTTT. The encoded protein is CASSLGPTDTQYF.